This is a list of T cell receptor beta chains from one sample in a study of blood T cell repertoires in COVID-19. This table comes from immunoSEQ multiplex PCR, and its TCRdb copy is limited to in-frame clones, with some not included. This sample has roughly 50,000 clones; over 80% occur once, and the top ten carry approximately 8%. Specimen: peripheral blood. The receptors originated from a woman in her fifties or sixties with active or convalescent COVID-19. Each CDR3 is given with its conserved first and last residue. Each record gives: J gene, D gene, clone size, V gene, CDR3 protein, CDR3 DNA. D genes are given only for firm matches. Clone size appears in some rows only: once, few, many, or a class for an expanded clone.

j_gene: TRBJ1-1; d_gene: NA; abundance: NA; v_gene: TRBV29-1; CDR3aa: CSALTGHEAFF; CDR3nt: TGCAGCGCCCTGACAGGACATGAAGCTTTCTTT
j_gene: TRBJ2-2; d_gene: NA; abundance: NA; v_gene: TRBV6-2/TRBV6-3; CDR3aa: CASSYWQGSANTGELFF; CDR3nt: TGTGCCAGCAGTTATTGGCAGGGGTCCGCGAACACCGGGGAGCTGTTTTTT
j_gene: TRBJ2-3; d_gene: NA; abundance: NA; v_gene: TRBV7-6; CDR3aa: CASSLAVVSGNTDTQYF; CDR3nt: TGTGCCAGCAGCTTAGCCGTCGTATCGGGGAACACAGATACGCAGTATTTT
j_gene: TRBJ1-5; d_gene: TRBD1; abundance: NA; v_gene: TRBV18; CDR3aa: CASSPTTGTGAVYSNQPQHF; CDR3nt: TGTGCCAGCTCACCGACGACCGGGACAGGGGCGGTGTATAGCAATCAGCCCCAGCATTTT
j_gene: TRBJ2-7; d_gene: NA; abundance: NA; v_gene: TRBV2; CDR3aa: CASSEGGTYSYEQYF; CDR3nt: TGTGCCAGCAGTGAAGGCGGGACCTATTCCTACGAGCAGTACTTC
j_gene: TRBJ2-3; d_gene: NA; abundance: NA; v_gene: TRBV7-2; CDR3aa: CASRVGGGSTDTQYF; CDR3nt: TGTGCCAGCAGAGTAGGTGGCGGGAGCACAGATACGCAGTATTTT
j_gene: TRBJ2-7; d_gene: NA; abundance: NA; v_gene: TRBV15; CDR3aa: CATSRGRASYEQYF; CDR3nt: TGTGCCACCAGCAGAGGGAGGGCCAGCTACGAGCAGTACTTC
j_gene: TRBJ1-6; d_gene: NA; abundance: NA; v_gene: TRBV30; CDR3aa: CASERTGKNSPLHF; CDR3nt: TGTGCCTCCGAACGGACGGGGAAAAATTCACCCCTCCACTTT
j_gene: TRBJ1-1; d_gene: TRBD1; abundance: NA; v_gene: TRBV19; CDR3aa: CASTPTGSTEAFF; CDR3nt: TGTGCCAGTACCCCGACAGGGAGCACTGAAGCTTTCTTT
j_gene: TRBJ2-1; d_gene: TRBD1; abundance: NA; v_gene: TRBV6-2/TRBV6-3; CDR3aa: CASSPQDRVIYNEQFF; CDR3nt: TGTGCCAGCAGTCCCCAGGACAGGGTCATCTACAATGAGCAGTTCTTC
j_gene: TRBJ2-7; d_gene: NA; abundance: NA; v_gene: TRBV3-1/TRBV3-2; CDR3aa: CASSTVNYEQYF; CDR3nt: TGTGCCAGCAGCACAGTTAACTACGAGCAGTACTTC
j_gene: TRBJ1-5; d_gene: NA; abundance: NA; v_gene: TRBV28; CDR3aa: CASRRDSNQPQHF; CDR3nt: TGTGCCAGCAGGAGGGATAGCAATCAGCCCCAGCATTTT
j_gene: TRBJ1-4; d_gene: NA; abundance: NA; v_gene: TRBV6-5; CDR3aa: CASSRSNEKLFF; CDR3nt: TGTGCCAGCAGTCGGTCTAATGAAAAACTGTTTTTT
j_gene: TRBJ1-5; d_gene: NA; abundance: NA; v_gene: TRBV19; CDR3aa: CASSISFRVSNQPQHF; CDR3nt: TGTGCCAGTAGTATAAGTTTCAGGGTTAGCAATCAGCCCCAGCATTTT
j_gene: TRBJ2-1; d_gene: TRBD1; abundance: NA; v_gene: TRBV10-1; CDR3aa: CASSQDRGMVNEQFF; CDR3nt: TGCGCCAGCAGCCAGGACAGGGGAATGGTAAATGAGCAGTTCTTC
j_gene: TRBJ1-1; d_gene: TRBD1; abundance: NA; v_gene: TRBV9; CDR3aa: CASSEGQGNTEAFF; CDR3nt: TGTGCCAGCAGCGAAGGACAGGGGAACACTGAAGCTTTCTTT
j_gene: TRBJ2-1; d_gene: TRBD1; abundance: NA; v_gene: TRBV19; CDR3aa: CASSRDRGLDNEQFF; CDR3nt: TGTGCCAGTAGTCGGGACAGGGGGCTCGACAATGAGCAGTTCTTC
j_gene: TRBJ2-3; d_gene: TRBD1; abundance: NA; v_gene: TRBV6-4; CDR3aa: CASSEQGGTDTQYF; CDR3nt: TGTGCCAGCAGTGAACAGGGGGGCACAGATACGCAGTATTTT
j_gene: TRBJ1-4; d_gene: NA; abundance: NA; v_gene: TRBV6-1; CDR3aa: CASSEPVTVNEKLFF; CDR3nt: TGTGCCAGCAGTGAACCGGTGACAGTGAATGAAAAACTGTTTTTT
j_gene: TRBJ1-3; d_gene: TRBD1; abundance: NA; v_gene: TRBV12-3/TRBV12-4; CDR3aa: CASSFRQGNTIYF; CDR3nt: TGTGCCAGCAGTTTTAGACAGGGTAACACCATATATTTT
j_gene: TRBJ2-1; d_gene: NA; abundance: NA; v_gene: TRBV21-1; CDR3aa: CASSPPGQGGYEQFF; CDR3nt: TGTGCCAGCAGCCCTCCGGGACAGGGGGGCTATGAGCAGTTCTTC
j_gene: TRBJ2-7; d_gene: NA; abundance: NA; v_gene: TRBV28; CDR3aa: CASKTGDPYEQYF; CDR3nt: TGTGCCAGCAAAACAGGCGATCCCTACGAGCAGTACTTC
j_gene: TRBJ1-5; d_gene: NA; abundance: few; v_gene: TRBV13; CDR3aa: CASSGGGNQPQHF; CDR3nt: TGTGCCAGCAGCGGTGGCGGGAATCAGCCCCAGCATTTT
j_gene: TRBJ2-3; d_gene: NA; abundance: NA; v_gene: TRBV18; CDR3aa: CASSPFDRSGDTQYF; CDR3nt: TGTGCCAGCTCACCCTTCGACAGGTCCGGAGATACGCAGTATTTT
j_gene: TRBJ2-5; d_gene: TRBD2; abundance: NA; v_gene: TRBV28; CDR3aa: CASSGGAMETQYF; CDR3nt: TGTGCCAGCAGCGGGGGGGCGATGGAGACCCAGTACTTC
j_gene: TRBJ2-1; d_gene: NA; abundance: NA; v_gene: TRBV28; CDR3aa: CASQGGGYYNEQFF; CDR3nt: TGTGCCAGCCAAGGGGGGGGATACTACAATGAGCAGTTCTTC
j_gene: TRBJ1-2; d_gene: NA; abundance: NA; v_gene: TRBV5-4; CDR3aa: CASSLVAGSRGYTF; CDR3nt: TGTGCCAGCAGCTTGGTGGCCGGATCTAGGGGCTACACCTTC
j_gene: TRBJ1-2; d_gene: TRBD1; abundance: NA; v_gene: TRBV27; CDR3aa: CASSFGGTGNGYTF; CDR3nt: TGTGCCAGCAGTTTTGGAGGGACAGGGAATGGCTACACCTTC
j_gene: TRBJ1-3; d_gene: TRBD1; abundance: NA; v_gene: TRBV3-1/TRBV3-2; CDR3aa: CASSQAGTGLISGNTIYF; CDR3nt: TGTGCCAGCAGCCAAGCTGGGACAGGGCTAATCTCTGGAAACACCATATATTTT
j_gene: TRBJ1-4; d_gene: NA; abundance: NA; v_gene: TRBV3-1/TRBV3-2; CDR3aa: CASSQDRNEKLFF; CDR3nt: TGTGCCAGCAGCCAAGACAGAAATGAAAAACTGTTTTTT
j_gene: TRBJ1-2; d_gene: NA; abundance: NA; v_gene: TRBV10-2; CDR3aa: CASKPAGLDYGYTF; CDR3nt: TGCGCCAGTAAACCCGCGGGGCTGGACTATGGCTACACCTTC
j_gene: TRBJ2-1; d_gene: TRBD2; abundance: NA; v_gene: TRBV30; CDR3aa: CAWIKNPGLQNEQFF; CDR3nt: TGTGCCTGGATAAAAAATCCGGGACTACAAAATGAGCAGTTCTTC
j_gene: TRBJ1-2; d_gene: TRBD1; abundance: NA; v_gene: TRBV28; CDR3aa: CASSQPGQGDYGYTF; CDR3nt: TGTGCCAGCAGTCAGCCGGGACAGGGGGACTATGGCTACACCTTC
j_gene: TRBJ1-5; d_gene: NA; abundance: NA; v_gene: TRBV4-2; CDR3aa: CASSPLGEVLSNQPQHF; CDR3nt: TGTGCCAGCAGTCCCCTTGGTGAGGTATTGAGCAATCAGCCCCAGCATTTT
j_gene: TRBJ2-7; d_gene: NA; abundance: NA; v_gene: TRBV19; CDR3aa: CASSIGQNEQYF; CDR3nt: TGTGCCAGTAGTATTGGACAGAACGAGCAGTACTTC
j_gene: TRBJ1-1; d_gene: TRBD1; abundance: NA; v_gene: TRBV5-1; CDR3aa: CASSSAGGGNTEAFF; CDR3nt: TGCGCCAGCAGCTCCGCAGGGGGTGGGAACACTGAAGCTTTCTTT
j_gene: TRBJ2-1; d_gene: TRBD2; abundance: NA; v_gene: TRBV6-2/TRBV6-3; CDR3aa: CASSYSLGSGTYNEQFF; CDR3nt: TGTGCCAGCAGTTACTCGTTGGGTAGCGGGACGTACAATGAGCAGTTCTTC